A few counts support the clone carrying this T cell receptor beta chain. Its antigen is currently unknown. MiXCR was run by TCRdb on the 5' RACE reads, yielding one entry per CDR3 protein. Found here are 450,000 to 650,000 distinct CDR3 sequences, 21% of them singletons; the top ten hold roughly a sixth. CDR3 length equals 15 residues. Trimming cost V 1 base and J 2 bases, with 12 bases left between them. Germline V gives CDR1 SGHVS, CDR2 FQNEAQ. This sample was taken from a study of T cells after yellow fever vaccination. Findings and limits, study-wide: Bulk-population clonotypes that are abundant could appear as contaminants in FACS-sorted repertoires. At under 97% for CD4 and 70% to 90% for CD8, most primary-vaccination clones showed up again after the booster.

The chain links TRBV7-8 to TRBJ2-7, with a possible D match to TRBD1 (5 bases). This specimen consisted of PBMCs, obtained approximately 22 days after the first yellow fever vaccination. The sequence was obtained from a man between 18 and 29 years old who received the YFV17D yellow fever vaccine. The CDR3 protein is CASSLGGSLTYEQYF. The CDR3 coding sequence is TGTGCCAGCAGCTTAGGGGGCAGCCTTACCTACGAGCAGTACTTC.